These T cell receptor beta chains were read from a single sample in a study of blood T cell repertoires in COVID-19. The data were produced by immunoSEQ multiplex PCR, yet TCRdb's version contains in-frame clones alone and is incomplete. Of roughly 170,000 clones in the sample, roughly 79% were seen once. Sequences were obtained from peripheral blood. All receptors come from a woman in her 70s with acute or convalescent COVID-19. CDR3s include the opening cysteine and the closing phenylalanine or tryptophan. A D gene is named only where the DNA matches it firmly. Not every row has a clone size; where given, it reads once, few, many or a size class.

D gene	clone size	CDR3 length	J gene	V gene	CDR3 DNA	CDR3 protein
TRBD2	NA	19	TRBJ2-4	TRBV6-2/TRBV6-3	TGTGCCAGCAGTTCGGGACTAGCGGGAGGACCGGAAGTCAAAAACATTCAGTACTTC	CASSSGLAGGPEVKNIQYF
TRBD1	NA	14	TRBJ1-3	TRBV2	TGTGCCAGCAGCCTAGGAGGGGGCTGGGACACCATATATTTT	CASSLGGGWDTIYF
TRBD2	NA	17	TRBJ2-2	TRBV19	TGTGCCAGTAGTGGAGGTCGACTAGCGGGAGTCACCGGGGAGCTGTTTTTT	CASSGGRLAGVTGELFF
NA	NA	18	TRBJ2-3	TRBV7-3	TGTGCCAGCAGCAGAAGGGGCGTCGCGGGAGAGGGGGCAGATACGCAGTATTTT	CASSRRGVAGEGADTQYF
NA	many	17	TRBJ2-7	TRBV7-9	TGTGCCAGCAGCAGAGACATCAGAAGGGGTAGCTCCTACGAGCAGTACTTC	CASSRDIRRGSSYEQYF
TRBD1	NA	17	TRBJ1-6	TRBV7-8	TGTGCCAGCAGCGGGACAGGGTGGAGGGGGAAATATTCACCCCTCCACTTT	CASSGTGWRGKYSPLHF
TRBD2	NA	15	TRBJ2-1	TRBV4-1	TGCGCCAGCAGCCAAGTATCTAGCGGCTACAATGAGCAGTTCTTC	CASSQVSSGYNEQFF
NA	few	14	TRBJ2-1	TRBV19	TGTGCCAGTAGTATTTCGGGGGTCTACAATGAGCAGTTCTTC	CASSISGVYNEQFF
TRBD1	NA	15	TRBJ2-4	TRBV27	TGTGCCAGCAGACGGGACAGCCAAATATTTAGCATTCAGTACTTC	CASRRDSQIFSIQYF
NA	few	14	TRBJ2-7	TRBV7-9	TGTGCCAGCAGCCCAGTACAGGGTGCGTACGAGCAGTACTTC	CASSPVQGAYEQYF
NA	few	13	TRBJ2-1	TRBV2	NA	CASILEGLAGAFF
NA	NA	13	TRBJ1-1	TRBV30	TGTGCCTGGAGTCCCAGAAAGAACACTGAAGCTTTCTTT	CAWSPRKNTEAFF
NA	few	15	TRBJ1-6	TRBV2	TGTGCCAGCAGTGACGGACAAAGGTTAAATTCACCCCTCCACTTT	CASSDGQRLNSPLHF
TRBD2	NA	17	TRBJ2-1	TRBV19	TGTGCCAGTAGTAATCTCCTGACGGGAGGAATTATGGATGAGCAGTTCTTC	CASSNLLTGGIMDEQFF
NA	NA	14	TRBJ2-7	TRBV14	TGTGCCAGCAGCCCCCGACTAGATTTCTACGAGCAGTACTTC	CASSPRLDFYEQYF
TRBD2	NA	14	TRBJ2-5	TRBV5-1	TGCGCCAGCAGCTTGAAACTAGCGGAAGAGACCCAGTACTTC	CASSLKLAEETQYF
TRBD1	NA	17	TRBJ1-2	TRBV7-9	TGTGCCAGCAGCTTAGGACAGGGGAGACAGGGTAACTATGGCTACACCTTC	CASSLGQGRQGNYGYTF
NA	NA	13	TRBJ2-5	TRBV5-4	TGTGCCAGCAGCTTGGCGGGACATGAGACCCAGTACTTC	CASSLAGHETQYF
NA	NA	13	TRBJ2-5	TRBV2	TGTGCCAGCAGTGGTCAGGGGCTAGAGACCCAGTACTTC	CASSGQGLETQYF
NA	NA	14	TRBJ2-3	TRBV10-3	TGTGCCATCAGTGAGTCGTTCCTAGGCGGTACGCAGTATTTT	CAISESFLGGTQYF
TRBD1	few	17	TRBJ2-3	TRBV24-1	TGTGCCACCAGTGATTCCGGACAGGGGGCTAAGGCAGATACGCAGTATTTT	CATSDSGQGAKADTQYF
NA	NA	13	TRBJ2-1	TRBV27	TGTGCCAGCAGGGGTAGCAATTACAATGAGCAGTTCTTC	CASRGSNYNEQFF
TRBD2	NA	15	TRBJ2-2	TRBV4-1	TGCGCCAGCAGAAGAGCGGGAGGTCGGGCCGGGGAGCTGTTTTTT	CASRRAGGRAGELFF
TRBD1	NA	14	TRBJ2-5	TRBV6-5	TGTGCCAGCAGTTCGGACAGGGCCCAAGAGACCCAGTACTTC	CASSSDRAQETQYF
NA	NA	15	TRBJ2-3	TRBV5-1	TGCGCCAGCAGCTTAAACAGGATTAGCACAGATACGCAGTATTTT	CASSLNRISTDTQYF
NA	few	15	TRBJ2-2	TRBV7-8	TGTGCCAGCAGCCCAGATGGGGAGGACACCGGGGAGCTGTTTTTT	CASSPDGEDTGELFF
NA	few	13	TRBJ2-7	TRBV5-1	TGCGCCAGCAGCTACCAACTTGGCTACGAGCAGTACTTC	CASSYQLGYEQYF
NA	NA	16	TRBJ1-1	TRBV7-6	TGTGCCAGCAGCTTAGGGTCCCAGTTACAAAACACTGAAGCTTTCTTT	CASSLGSQLQNTEAFF
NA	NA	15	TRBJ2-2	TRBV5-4	TGTGCCAGCAGCGCGGATTTAAGGAACACCGGGGAGCTGTTTTTT	CASSADLRNTGELFF
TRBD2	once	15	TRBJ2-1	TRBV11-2	TGTGCCAGCAGCTTATCGACTAGCTCCTCGAATGAGCAGTTCTTC	CASSLSTSSSNEQFF
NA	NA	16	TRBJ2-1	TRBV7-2	TGTGCCAGCAGCCCCTCTAGCGACCCTTCATACAATGAGCAGTTCTTC	CASSPSSDPSYNEQFF
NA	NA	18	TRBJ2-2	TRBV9	TGTGCCAGCAGCGTAGTTGCGGGTTTTGGGCCGGGAACCGGGGAGCTGTTTTTT	CASSVVAGFGPGTGELFF
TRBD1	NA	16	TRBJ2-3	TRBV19	TGTGCCAGTAGTATGCGGACAGGGGGTGTATCGGATACGCAGTATTTT	CASSMRTGGVSDTQYF
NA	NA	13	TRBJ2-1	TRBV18	TGTGCCAGCTCACCGGCGGATTCCCGGGGGCAGTTCTTC	CASSPADSRGQFF
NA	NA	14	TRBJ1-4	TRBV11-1	TGTGCCAGCAGCGCGACAGGTCCGGCTGAAAAACTGTTTTTT	CASSATGPAEKLFF
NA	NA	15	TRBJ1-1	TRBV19	TGTGCCAGTAGCCCCAACAGGGCGGGGAACACTGAAGCTTTCTTT	CASSPNRAGNTEAFF
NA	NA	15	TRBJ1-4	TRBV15	TGTGCCACCAGCAGAGATCGCGGCTTGAATGAAAAACTGTTTTTT	CATSRDRGLNEKLFF
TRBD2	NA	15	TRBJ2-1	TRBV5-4	TGTGCCAGCAGCTTCGCCGGGACTAGCGGGAATGAGCAGTTCTTC	CASSFAGTSGNEQFF
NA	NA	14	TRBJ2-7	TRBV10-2	TGCGCCAGCAGTTCCCACGGACAGTCCTACGAGCAGTACTTC	CASSSHGQSYEQYF
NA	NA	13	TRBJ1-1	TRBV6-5	TGTGCCAGCAGTCCCGTGAGGAACACTGAAGCTTTCTTT	CASSPVRNTEAFF
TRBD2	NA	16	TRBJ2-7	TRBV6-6	TGTGCCAGCAGTTCCCGGACTAGCGATAGGGGCTACGAGCAGTACTTC	CASSSRTSDRGYEQYF
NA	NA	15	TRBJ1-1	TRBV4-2	TGTGCCAGCAGCCAAGAGGGGCAGGGGCGGACTGAAGCTTTCTTT	CASSQEGQGRTEAFF
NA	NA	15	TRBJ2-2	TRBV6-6	TGTGCCAGCAGTTACTCAGGGGAGAACACCGGGGAGCTGTTTTTT	CASSYSGENTGELFF
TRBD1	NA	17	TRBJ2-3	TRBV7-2	TGTGCCAGCAGCTTAGGCCCCCCCGGGACAGGGAGCAATACGCAGTATTTT	CASSLGPPGTGSNTQYF
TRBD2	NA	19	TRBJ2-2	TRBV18	TGTGCCAGCTCACCTTCTCAAATTAGGACTAGCGGTCGCACCGGGGAGCTGTTTTTT	CASSPSQIRTSGRTGELFF
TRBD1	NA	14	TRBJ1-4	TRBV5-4	TGTGCCAGCAGTTCGGACAGGGGTGGTGAAAAACTGTTTTTT	CASSSDRGGEKLFF
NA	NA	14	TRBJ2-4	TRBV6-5	TGTGCCAGCAGTCAGTCACATCAACAAAACATTCAGTACTTC	CASSQSHQQNIQYF